This entry lists 20 T cell receptor beta chains sequenced from one sample in a study of cytomegalovirus exposure and HLA in healthy donors. The primer mix had 60 Vbeta and 13 Jbeta primers. Repertoires were generated with immunoSEQ multiplex PCR, while TCRdb's copy carries only in-frame clones and drops some. The repertoire table contains some 200,000 clones. What was sequenced was PBMCs. The receptors stem from a woman aged 18 to 35 in good health and CMV-seropositive.

The chain couples TRBV2 to TRBJ2-3, with D maybe TRBD2 (6 bases). This CDR3 contains 12 residues. V was cut by 7 bases and J by 6 bases, with 11 bases left in between. Germline loops: CDR1 SNHLY, CDR2 FYNNEI. For the CDR3, the DNA is TGTGCCAGCAATCTCAGCGGGGATACGCAGTATTTT. Its translation is CASNLSGDTQYF.

The chain recombines TRBV5-6 with TRBJ2-1, with 11 bases lining up with TRBD1. CDR3 length equals 15 residues. Germline assignment: CDR1 SGHDT and CDR2 YYEEEE. With V trimmed by 9 bases and J by 8 bases, 13 bases remained unmatched. This CDR3 is CAILLDRGQRDEQFF. The DNA for the CDR3 is TGTGCCATCTTACTGGACAGGGGGCAAAGGGATGAGCAGTTCTTC.

The CDR3 loop reads CASSGPGQTYGYTF. The CDR3 nucleotides are TGTGCCAGCAGCGGTCCGGGACAGACCTATGGCTACACCTTC. The rearrangement links TRBV5-4 to TRBJ1-2; 7 positions match TRBD1. With 4 bases clipped from V and 4 bases from J, the junction kept 7 bases outside the gene matches. The CDR3 has 14 amino acids. Germline CDR1 reads SGHNT; CDR2 reads YYREEE (reference sequence).

J is TRBJ2-5 and V is TRBV4-1, with a possible D match to TRBD2 (6 bases). CDR1 and CDR2 from the germline V gene are MGHRA and YSYEKL. V shed 1 base and J shed 1 base, with 10 bases lying between them. The CDR3 extends over 15 amino acids. The CDR3 sequence is CASSQGGGTQETQYF. DNA for the CDR3: TGCGCCAGCAGCCAAGGGGGCGGGACCCAAGAGACCCAGTACTTC.

The chain recombines TRBV10-3 with TRBJ2-5; a possible D gene is TRBD2 (6 bases). V was shortened by 2 bases and J by 4 bases, with 14 bases between the two germline ends. Germline values: CDR1 ENHRY, CDR2 SYGVKD. The CDR3 runs 15 residues. The CDR3 DNA reads TGTGCCATCAGTGAGAGCTCCGGCGGGGCAGAGACCCAGTACTTC. Amino acid sequence: CAISESSGGAETQYF.

The chain recombines TRBV9 with TRBJ2-3; 12 nucleotides line up with TRBD2. CDR1 SGDLS and CDR2 YYNGEE come from the germline V gene. Losses at the gene ends were 0 bases for V and 5 bases for J; bases not matched to a gene: 4. The CDR3 totals 16 residues. CDR3 sequence: CASSVGLAGVLDTQYF. The CDR3 DNA is TGTGCCAGCAGCGTAGGACTAGCGGGAGTGTTAGATACGCAGTATTTT. Looking up the rest from reference TRBV9 and TRBJ2-3 gives the full variable domain: DSGVTQTPKHLITATGQRVTLRCSPRSGDLSVYWYQQSLDQGLQFLIQYYNGEERAKGNILERFSAQQFPDLHSELNLSSLELGDSALYFCASSVGLAGVLDTQYFGPGTRLTVL.

The chain combines TRBV29-1 with TRBJ1-1, with D hard to call. Trimming took off 6 bases at V and 1 base at J, with 12 bases between the two ends. This CDR3 contains 13 residues. Per the germline V gene, CDR1 is SQVTM and CDR2 is ANQGSEA. CDR3 sequence: CSVFRLRNTEAFF. The CDR3 DNA reads as TGCAGCGTGTTCCGGTTAAGGAACACTGAAGCTTTCTTT.

J is TRBJ2-5 and V is TRBV5-1, with a possible D match to TRBD1 (6 bases). The germline V gene has CDR1 SGHRS and CDR2 YFSETQ. Trimming pared 4 bases from V and 5 bases from J, leaving 18 bases between. The length of the CDR3 is 15 residues. The CDR3 spells CASSKDSPNRETQYF. The CDR3 DNA reads TGCGCCAGCAGCAAGGACAGTCCCAATCGGGAGACCCAGTACTTC.

With regard to this clone: One end of the junction varies from germline; a read error may be responsible. This chain connects TRBV4-3 to TRBJ2-3; 9 positions agree with TRBD1. The CDR3 spans 16 residues. Germline assignment: CDR1 LGHNA and CDR2 YSLEER. CDR3 in DNA: TGCGCCAGCGGCCAAGATTGGGACAGGGGCACAGATACGCAGTATTTT. It codes for CASGQDWDRGTDTQYF.

The chain joins TRBV5-1 to TRBJ2-1, with D perhaps matching TRBD1 (5 bases). Trimming removed 4 bases from V and 9 bases from J, with 11 bases in between. The germline CDR1 and CDR2 sequences are SGHRS and YFSETQ. The CDR3 contains 12 residues. The CDR3 DNA follows: TGCGCCAGCAGCCACGACAGCAGTGAGCAGTTCTTC. Its protein product is CASSHDSSEQFF.

The chain employs TRBV19 and TRBJ2-5, with D tentatively TRBD2 (5 bases). Germline-derived CDR1 and CDR2 are LNHDA and SQIVND (reference sequence). V lost 5 bases to trimming and J lost 5 bases, with 18 bases between them. CDR3 size: 15 residues. The CDR3 nucleotides are TGTGCCAGTAGTCACCCCTCGGACTTATCGGAGACCCAGTACTTC. Its translation: CASSHPSDLSETQYF.

CDR3 DNA: TGTGCCAGCAGCCAAGAGTCTGAGTACACTGAAGCTTTCTTT. Amino acids: CASSQESEYTEAFF. This chain connects TRBV4-2 to TRBJ1-1; D remains ambiguous. Per the germline V gene, CDR1 is LGHNA and CDR2 is YNFKEQ. CDR3 length: 14 amino acids. Trimming left V 0 bases short and J 3 bases short, with 8 bases between.

This chain joins TRBV10-3 and TRBJ1-6; D is ambiguous. The germline V gene encodes CDR1 ENHRY and CDR2 SYGVKD. The V gene lost 2 bases and the J gene lost 11 bases, with 13 bases spanning the gap. There are 14 residues in the CDR3. In DNA, the CDR3 is TGTGCCATCAGTGAGACCCGGGGTGGGGCACCCCTCCACTTT. Its translation is CAISETRGGAPLHF.

The chain combines TRBV18 with TRBJ1-5; D gene ambiguous. Trimming shortened V by 3 bases and J by 5 bases, and 5 bases separated the two germline ends. The CDR3 sequence is 12 residues long. In germline, CDR1 is KGHSH, CDR2 LQKENI. CDR3 DNA sequence: TGTGCCAGCTCACCGACTGATCAGCCCCAGCATTTT. Its protein is CASSPTDQPQHF. The whole variable domain, remainder taken from reference TRBV18 and TRBJ1-5, is NAGVMQNPRHLVRRRGQEARLRCSPMKGHSHVYWYRQLPEEGLKFMVYLQKENIIDESGMPKERFSAEFPKEGPSILRIQQVVRGDSAAYFCASSPTDQPQHFGDGTRLSIL.

The V and J genes are TRBV19 and TRBJ1-2; 7 bases are shared with TRBD1. With 5 bases clipped from V and 0 bases from J, the junction kept 6 bases outside the gene matches. CDR3 length: 15 amino acids. Germline CDR1 reads LNHDA; CDR2 reads SQIVND (reference sequence). The CDR3 DNA reads as TGTGCCAGTAGTTCGCACAGGGGTTCTAACTATGGCTACACCTTC. Encoded protein: CASSSHRGSNYGYTF.

The chain combines TRBV18 with TRBJ2-1; 12 nucleotides line up with TRBD1. Germline V gene data show CDR1 as KGHSH and CDR2 as LQKENI. This CDR3 is 19 amino acids long. Trimming cost V 2 bases and J 2 bases; bases outside gene matches: 10. CDR3 nucleotides: TGTGCCAGCTCACCAGGGGACAGGGGGCGGGGAACTCCCTACAATGAGCAGTTCTTC. Amino acids: CASSPGDRGRGTPYNEQFF.

The chain couples TRBV9 to TRBJ1-1; TRBD1 matches at 8 bases. Germline values: CDR1 SGDLS, CDR2 YYNGEE. V lost 1 base, J lost 0 bases, and 5 bases stayed unmatched. The CDR3 is made up of 16 amino acids. CDR3 sequence: CASSVQGADMNTEAFF. Here the CDR3 DNA reads TGTGCCAGCAGCGTACAGGGGGCTGATATGAACACTGAAGCTTTCTTT.

V is TRBV4-3 and J is TRBJ1-6; 8 nucleotides line up with TRBD1. The CDR3 spans 18 residues. V lost 0 bases, J lost 9 bases, and 13 bases stayed unmatched. Germline assignment: CDR1 LGHNA and CDR2 YSLEER. The CDR3 bases are TGCGCCAGCAGCCAAGATTATGAAAGTGGGACAGGAGGTTCACCCCTCCACTTT. It specifies CASSQDYESGTGGSPLHF.

The V and J genes are TRBV20-1 and TRBJ2-3; 10 positions agree with TRBD2. Germline CDR1 reads DFQATT; CDR2 reads SNEGSKA (reference sequence). Unmatched junction bases numbered 9, after V lost 6 bases and J lost 15 bases. This CDR3 has 11 residues. CDR3 protein: CSALLAGRSYF. For the CDR3, the DNA is TGCAGTGCCCTACTAGCGGGACGATCTTATTTT.

The rearrangement links TRBV6-5 to TRBJ1-6; 9 bases are a match to TRBD1. CDR3 size: 15 residues. Looked up from germline, CDR1 is MNHEY and CDR2 is SVGAGI. Trimming at V came to 5 bases and at J to 5 bases, leaving 4 bases not matched to a gene. CDR3 coding DNA: TGTGCCAGCAGTCGGGGGACAGGGAATAATTCACCCCTCCACTTT. It is translated as CASSRGTGNNSPLHF.